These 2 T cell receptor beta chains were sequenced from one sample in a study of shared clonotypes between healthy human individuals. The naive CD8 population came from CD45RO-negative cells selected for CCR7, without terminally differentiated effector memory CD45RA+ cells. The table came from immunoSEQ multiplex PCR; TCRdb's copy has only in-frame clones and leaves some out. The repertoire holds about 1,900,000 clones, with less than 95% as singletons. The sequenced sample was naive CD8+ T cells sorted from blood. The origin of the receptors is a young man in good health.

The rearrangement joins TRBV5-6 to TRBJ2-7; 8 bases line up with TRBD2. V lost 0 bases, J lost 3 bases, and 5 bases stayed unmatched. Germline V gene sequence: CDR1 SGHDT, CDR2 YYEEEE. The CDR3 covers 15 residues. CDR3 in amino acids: CASSLGGLGGYEQYF. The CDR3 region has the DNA TGTGCCAGCAGCTTGGGGGGACTAGGCGGCTACGAGCAGTACTTC.

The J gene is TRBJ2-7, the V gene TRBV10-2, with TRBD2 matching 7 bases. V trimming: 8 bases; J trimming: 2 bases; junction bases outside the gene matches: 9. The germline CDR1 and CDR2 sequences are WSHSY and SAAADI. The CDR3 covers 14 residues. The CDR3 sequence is CASLSTSLTYEQYF. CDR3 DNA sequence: TGCGCCAGCTTGTCGACTAGCCTGACCTACGAGCAGTACTTC.